This TCR beta chain was sequenced in a study of blood T cells in healthy people across ages. A second PCR of about 6 to 12 cycles used a sample-barcoded 5' primer and a J-beta primer mix. Each CDR3 protein is one row after TCRdb ran MiXCR on the 5' RACE reads. This sample has roughly 1,700,000 distinct CDR3 sequences, with approximately 28% found just once. CDR1 and CDR2 from the germline V gene are SGHRS and YFSETQ. The CDR3 contains 14 residues. V was pared by 0 bases and J by 5 bases, with 2 bases of the junction left unmatched. The sequence came from a woman aged 30 to 39 in good health. Sequences were obtained from blood. The gene calls are TRBV5-1 and TRBJ2-3; TRBD1 matches at 8 bases. In nucleotides, the CDR3 is TGCGCCAGCAGCTTGGAGACAGGGGAAGATACGCAGTATTTT. It yields the protein CASSLETGEDTQYF.